The 8 T cell receptor beta chains presented below share a single source sample, sequenced in a study of radiation and T cells in renal cell carcinoma. Sequenced by immunoSEQ multiplex PCR; TCRdb stores in-frame clones only, minus some. The data contain about 150,000 clones, approximately 90% of them seen just once; the ten biggest clones take up approximately 12%. Time point noted: baseline pretreatment blood. Treatment of the sample: 15 Gy SBRT to primary tumor, nephrectomy 4 weeks later. The material sequenced was blood, taken from a patient whose treatment included radiotherapy and nephrectomy. The receptors were gathered from a woman aged 45-65 years with renal cell carcinoma.

The sample holds one count of this clone. In nucleotides, the CDR3 is TGTGCCAGCAGCCCCTCGTGGGAGCAGTACTTC. It yields the protein CASSPSWEQYF. The chain employs TRBV6-6 and TRBJ2-7; D is uncertain. CDR1 MNHNY and CDR2 SVGAGI come from the germline V gene (reference sequence). V was clipped by 6 bases and J by 7 bases, with 10 bases between them. CDR3 length: 11 amino acids.

The rearrangement uses TRBV7-9 and TRBJ1-6, with 8 bases aligning to TRBD1. With 5 bases clipped from V and 3 bases from J, the junction kept 6 bases outside the gene matches. CDR3 size: 16 residues. The germline V gene encodes CDR1 SEHNR and CDR2 FQNEAQ (reference sequence). The CDR3 DNA reads as TGTGCCAGCAGCGCCGGGACAGGCTTCTATAATTCACCCCTCCACTTT. The encoded protein is CASSAGTGFYNSPLHF.

As concerns this clone: Other DNA sequences in the same sample also yield this CDR3. This chain joins TRBV6-5 and TRBJ1-6; 8 nucleotides line up with TRBD1. CDR3 length: 15 amino acids. Germline V CDR1 and CDR2: MNHEY, SVGAGI. Unmatched junction bases numbered 5, after V lost 0 bases and J lost 10 bases. The CDR3 DNA sequence: TGTGCCAGCAGTTACTCAGACAGGGGTGAGTCACCCCTCCACTTT. Translation gives CASSYSDRGESPLHF.

This chain links TRBV28 with TRBJ1-1; TRBD1 agrees at 9 bases. CDR1 and CDR2 from the germline V gene are MDHEN and SYDVKM. The CDR3 extends over 14 amino acids. V lost 3 bases, J lost 1 base, and 0 bases stayed unmatched. In DNA form, the CDR3 reads TGTGCCAGCAGTTTGGACAGGGGGAACACTGAAGCTTTCTTT. Translating it yields CASSLDRGNTEAFF. The variable domain in full, with the rest retrieved from reference TRBV28 and TRBJ1-1, is DVKVTQSSRYLVKRTGEKVFLECVQDMDHENMFWYRQDPGLGLRLIYFSYDVKMKEKGDIPEGYSVSREKKERFSLILESASTNQTSMYLCASSLDRGNTEAFFGQGTRLTVV.

This chain joins TRBV6-1 and TRBJ1-4; no definite D call. This CDR3 region has 16 residues. V was cut by 4 bases and J by 4 bases, with 16 bases left in between. Germline loops: CDR1 MNHNS, CDR2 SASEGT. The CDR3 is CASSVPRAPNNEKLFF. In DNA, the CDR3 is TGTGCCAGCAGTGTCCCTCGGGCCCCTAATAATGAAAAACTGTTTTTT.

Concerning this clone: The sample contains more than one DNA sequence encoding this CDR3. The CDR3 nucleotides are TGCGCCAGCAGCTTGGGAGGGCACAATCAGCCCCAGCATTTT. It codes for CASSLGGHNQPQHF. The genes are TRBV5-1 and TRBJ1-5; no definite D call. The CDR3 loop spans 14 amino acids. CDR1 and CDR2 (germline): SGHRS, YFSETQ. Trimming took 0 bases from V and 3 from J, leaving 7 bases between them.

The chain combines TRBV5-6 with TRBJ2-5; possibly TRBD1 for D (8 bases). Germline V gene lookup returns CDR1 SGHDT and CDR2 YYEEEE. The CDR3 runs 17 residues. Trimming shortened V by 5 bases and J by 5 bases, and 25 bases separated the two germline ends. CDR3 sequence: CASRKGRTGRVRETQYF. The CDR3 DNA reads as TGTGCCAGCAGGAAAGGGAGGACAGGGAGGGTAAGGGAGACCCAGTACTTC.

The genes are TRBV30 and TRBJ2-1, with 10 bases that match TRBD2. The trim removed 3 bases at V and 15 bases at J, leaving 11 bases unmatched. Germline V gene data show CDR1 as GTSNPN and CDR2 as SVGIG (reference sequence). The CDR3 runs 13 residues. The CDR3 loop reads CAWRRSGGALGFF. The CDR3 DNA follows: TGTGCCTGGAGGAGAAGCGGGGGGGCCTTAGGGTTCTTC.